The 22 T cell receptor beta chains below all came from one sample that was sequenced in a study of T-cell memory formation after mild COVID-19. TCRdb analysed the 5' RACE reads with MiXCR anew, one entry per CDR3 protein. This repertoire shows about 140,000 distinct CDR3 sequences, roughly 14% found once; its top ten account for 13% to 15%. Input material: PBMCs or a T cell subset sorted from them (not recorded which). Source of these receptors: an adult woman who had mild COVID-19 (a few samples of this study predate the infection). Cell type and time point are not known.

The chain carries TRBV5-5 and TRBJ2-1; D remains unclear. The V gene lost 3 bases and the J gene lost 9 bases, with 19 bases spanning the gap. Per germline, CDR1 SGHKS and CDR2 YYEKEE (reference sequence). This CDR3 is built from 15 residues. This chain's CDR3 is CASSWTWAATGEQFF. The DNA of the CDR3 is TGTGCCAGCAGCTGGACCTGGGCGGCTACTGGTGAGCAGTTCTTC.

This clonotype was seen a handful of times. The chain carries TRBV4-2 and TRBJ2-7, with 7 bases aligning to TRBD2. The V gene end was trimmed by 0 bases and the J gene end by 2 bases; junction bases not matched to a gene: 7. This CDR3 is built from 16 residues. CDR1 LGHNA and CDR2 YNFKEQ come from the germline V gene. CDR3 sequence (DNA): TGTGCCAGCAGCCAAGATAAGGGCGGGACTACCTACGAGCAGTACTTC. Translation gives CASSQDKGGTTYEQYF.

The chain employs TRBV7-8 and TRBJ2-1; D perhaps matches TRBD2 (7 bases). Trimming took 6 bases from V and 3 from J, leaving 21 bases between them. The CDR3 sequence is 17 residues long. CDR1 and CDR2 (germline): SGHVS, FQNEAQ. The CDR3 loop reads CASSILGGGGYYNEQFF. The CDR3 coding sequence is TGTGCCAGCAGTATATTAGGGGGGGGAGGCTACTACAATGAGCAGTTCTTC.

V is TRBV20-1 and J is TRBJ2-1; 11 positions match TRBD2. The trim removed 5 bases at V and 2 bases at J, leaving 17 bases unmatched. CDR3 length equals 19 residues. Germline CDR1 DFQATT, CDR2 SNEGSKA (reference sequence). DNA of the CDR3: TGCAGTGCTGGGCCGGGACTAGCGGACATCTTTTACCCCTACAATGAGCAGTTCTTC. It yields the protein CSAGPGLADIFYPYNEQFF.

This clonotype was detected only a few times. The chain carries TRBV27 and TRBJ2-5; D is perhaps TRBD2 (7 bases). Germline lookup yields CDR1 MNHEY and CDR2 SMNVEV (reference sequence). Trimming left V 0 bases short and J 10 bases short, with 9 bases between. The CDR3 sequence is 12 residues long. CDR3 protein: CASSLSGGGQYF. CDR3 DNA: TGTGCCAGCAGTTTATCGGGAGGGGGCCAGTACTTC.

This clonotype was seen a few times. This CDR3 is CASSQDIRAEQYF. CDR3 coding DNA: TGCGCCAGCAGCCAAGATATAAGGGCAGAGCAGTACTTC. The rearrangement links TRBV4-3 to TRBJ2-7; D not certain. V was pared by 0 bases and J by 7 bases, with 10 bases between. The CDR3 is 13 amino acids. CDR1 is LGHNA, CDR2 YSLEER, per germline.

The chain uses TRBV27 and TRBJ2-7; 8 positions match TRBD1. Germline CDR1 is MNHEY and CDR2 is SMNVEV (reference sequence). V dropped 6 bases and J dropped 5; count of bases not matched to a gene: 3. There are 12 residues in the CDR3. The CDR3 reads CASSLQGDEQYF. The CDR3 nucleotides are TGTGCCAGCAGCCTACAGGGGGACGAGCAGTACTTC.

This clonotype showed up just a few times. This chain uses TRBV29-1 with TRBJ2-3; 13 bases line up with TRBD2. V trimming: 0 bases; J trimming: 2 bases; junction bases outside the gene matches: 2. The germline CDR1 and CDR2 sequences are SQVTM and ANQGSEA. The CDR3 is 16 amino acids. This CDR3 is CSVEEGLAGHTDTQYF. The CDR3 nucleotides are TGCAGCGTTGAAGAGGGACTAGCGGGACACACAGATACGCAGTATTTT.

The chain carries TRBV7-9 and TRBJ2-1, with 7 bases identical to TRBD1. Per germline, CDR1 SEHNR and CDR2 FQNEAQ (reference sequence). The V and J ends lost 4 bases and 0 bases, in that order; junction bases with no gene match: 6. This CDR3 is 16 amino acids long. CDR3 bases: TGTGCCAGCAGCTCGGGCCGGGACAGCTCCTACAATGAGCAGTTCTTC. Residues: CASSSGRDSSYNEQFF.

The chain carries TRBV19 and TRBJ1-1; no reliable D call. The CDR3 spans 13 residues. CDR1 and CDR2 from the germline V gene are LNHDA and SQIVND (reference sequence). The V gene lost 7 bases and the J gene lost 3 bases, with 12 bases spanning the gap. The CDR3 DNA reads TGTGCCAGTACCGTAGACGGCTACACTGAAGCTTTCTTT. Its protein product is CASTVDGYTEAFF.

The chain is built from TRBV7-9 and TRBJ2-2; TRBD2 is a possible D gene (5 bases). This CDR3 is built from 16 residues. Trimming took 3 bases from V and 0 from J, leaving 11 bases between them. CDR1 SEHNR and CDR2 FQNEAQ come from the germline V gene (reference sequence). CDR3 in DNA: TGTGCCAGCAGCTTGCTATGGGAGACGAACACCGGGGAGCTGTTTTTT. This gives the protein CASSLLWETNTGELFF.

The rearrangement uses TRBV19 and TRBJ2-2, with 7 bases identical to TRBD2. Germline assignment: CDR1 LNHDA and CDR2 SQIVND (reference sequence). The trim removed 10 bases at V and 4 bases at J, leaving 12 bases unmatched. This CDR3 spans 15 amino acids. The CDR3 DNA reads TGTGCCACCGGGGGGTTCCATAGTGGCACCGGGGAGCTGTTTTTT. This translates into CATGGFHSGTGELFF.

The chain couples TRBV12-3 or TRBV12-4 to TRBJ1-1, with 7 bases fitting TRBD1. The trim removed 5 bases at V and 1 base at J, leaving 4 bases unmatched. The CDR3 loop spans 14 amino acids. The CDR3 region is CASSPRTGNTEAFF. In DNA form, the CDR3 reads TGTGCCAGCAGTCCTAGGACAGGGAACACTGAAGCTTTCTTT.

This clonotype was seen many times. This chain links TRBV12-3 or TRBV12-4 with TRBJ2-1; TRBD1 agrees at 8 bases. The trim removed 2 bases at V and 9 bases at J, leaving 9 bases unmatched. This CDR3 spans 15 amino acids. The chain's CDR3 is CASSLFGTGLSEQFF. CDR3 coding DNA: TGTGCCAGCAGTTTATTTGGGACAGGTCTTTCTGAGCAGTTCTTC.

In this sample, this clonotype turned up a few times. This chain uses TRBV7-6 with TRBJ2-5, with 8 positions matching TRBD2. Germline CDR1 SGHVS, CDR2 FNYEAQ. V lost 0 bases, J lost 4 bases, and 4 bases stayed unmatched. CDR3 length: 15 amino acids. Written as DNA, the CDR3 is TGTGCCAGCAGCTTAGCCCCGGGAGGGGCAGAGACCCAGTACTTC. This sequence encodes CASSLAPGGAETQYF.

This clonotype has more than one count but fewer than ten. The gene calls are TRBV18 and TRBJ2-2; 11 bases fit TRBD2. Germline V gene lookup returns CDR1 KGHSH and CDR2 LQKENI. This CDR3 is built from 17 residues. V shed 3 bases, J shed 0 bases, and the junction held 3 bases outside the gene matches. CDR3 region: CASSPSLAGANTGELFF. The CDR3 DNA reads as TGTGCCAGCTCACCCTCACTAGCGGGGGCGAACACCGGGGAGCTGTTTTTT.

This clonotype was found a few times. The chain couples TRBV7-6 to TRBJ1-5; D is possibly TRBD1 (5 bases). The CDR3 loop spans 17 amino acids. V lost 1 base and J lost 2, with 15 bases in between. The germline gives CDR1 SGHVS, CDR2 FNYEAQ. CDR3 protein: CASSLEQAERGNQPQHF. The DNA of the CDR3 is TGTGCCAGCAGCTTAGAACAGGCCGAAAGGGGCAATCAGCCCCAGCATTTT.

V is TRBV6-2 or TRBV6-3 and J is TRBJ2-7, with D perhaps TRBD2 (5 bases). CDR1 and CDR2 (germline): MNHEY, SVGEGT. V dropped 2 bases and J dropped 0 bases, with 11 bases sitting between them. This CDR3 is built from 15 residues. The CDR3 sequence: CASSYDPGYSYEQYF. The CDR3 bases are TGTGCCAGCAGTTACGACCCGGGATACTCCTACGAGCAGTACTTC.

This clonotype was detected only a few times. The chain links TRBV5-1 to TRBJ2-2; 7 bases align to TRBD1. The trim removed 6 bases at V and 2 bases at J, leaving 7 bases unmatched. The CDR3 totals 15 residues. CDR1 is SGHRS and CDR2 is YFSETQ in the germline V gene. CDR3: CASTAGQDNTGELFF. For the CDR3, the DNA is TGCGCCAGCACCGCAGGACAGGACAACACCGGGGAGCTGTTTTTT.

The sample holds one count of this clonotype. The gene calls are TRBV27 and TRBJ1-1; tentatively, D is TRBD1 (5 bases). V gave up 2 bases and J gave up 1 base, with 14 bases separating them. Germline V gene data show CDR1 as MNHEY and CDR2 as SMNVEV (reference sequence). This CDR3 spans 16 amino acids. CDR3 sequence: CASSLVWDRRNTEAFF. CDR3 DNA: TGTGCCAGCAGTTTAGTATGGGACCGGCGGAACACTGAAGCTTTCTTT.

J is TRBJ2-1 and V is TRBV6-5; a possible D gene is TRBD2 (5 bases). CDR3 length equals 15 residues. CDR1 is MNHEY and CDR2 is SVGAGI in the germline V gene. Trimming cost V 7 bases and J 6 bases, with 19 bases left between them. CDR3 region: CASTSTSPSSNEQFF. DNA for the CDR3: TGTGCCAGCACATCGACGAGTCCTAGCAGCAATGAGCAGTTCTTC.

This clonotype appeared a few times. V and J are TRBV7-8 and TRBJ2-5, with 9 bases identical to TRBD1. Germline CDR1 and CDR2: SGHVS and FQNEAQ. The trim removed 5 bases at V and 5 bases at J, leaving 12 bases unmatched. This CDR3 has 16 residues. The CDR3 DNA reads TGTGCCAGCAGCCTCTCCTGGACAGGGGTGTACGAGACCCAGTACTTC. Its translation is CASSLSWTGVYETQYF.